This passage covers 9 T cell receptor beta chains from one sample sequenced in a study of technical replicates of blood from a handful of donors. Produced via immunoSEQ multiplex PCR; TCRdb's table is partial and in-frame only. The sample yields about 100,000 clones, approximately 96% seen once. Material for sequencing was T cells isolated from PBMCs. These receptor sequences come from a human donor in good health.

As DNA, the CDR3 is TGTGCCAGCAGCTTTGAACAGACTAGCGGGGTCGGGGAGACCCAGTACTTC. This translates into CASSFEQTSGVGETQYF. This sequence joins TRBV11-3 and TRBJ2-5, with 11 bases aligning to TRBD2. Germline V CDR1 and CDR2: SGHNT, YENEEA. The CDR3 runs to 17 residues. J was trimmed by 5 bases and V by 3 bases; bases with no gene match: 11.

This chain connects TRBV25-1 to TRBJ2-1; D might be TRBD1 (5 bases). V was shortened by 7 bases and J by 5 bases, with 15 bases between the two germline ends. The germline V gene encodes CDR1 MGHDK and CDR2 SYGVNS. The CDR3 extends over 14 amino acids. CDR3 amino acids: CASNTYGAHNEQFF. In DNA, the CDR3 is TGTGCCAGCAATACCTATGGGGCCCACAATGAGCAGTTCTTC.

The genes are TRBV9 and TRBJ1-4; 7 bases match TRBD1. The V and J ends lost 7 bases and 0 bases, in that order; junction bases with no gene match: 12. The CDR3 is made up of 17 amino acids. Germline values: CDR1 SGDLS, CDR2 YYNGEE. This CDR3 is CASARQGATSTNEKLFF. The CDR3 nucleotides read TGTGCCAGCGCGAGACAGGGCGCAACATCAACTAATGAAAAACTGTTTTTT.

The rearrangement links TRBV27 to TRBJ2-1; 11 positions agree with TRBD2. V gave up 3 bases and J gave up 1 base; unmatched junction bases: 5. In germline, CDR1 is MNHEY, CDR2 SMNVEV (reference sequence). The CDR3 is 17 amino acids. In DNA form, the CDR3 reads TGTGCCAGCAGTTTGCCTGGACTAGCGGGTTCCTACAATGAGCAGTTCTTC. Amino acid sequence: CASSLPGLAGSYNEQFF.

In regard to this clone: At one end the junction does not follow the germline gene, possibly because of a read error. This chain uses TRBV7-7 with TRBJ2-3; D uncertain. Per the germline V gene, CDR1 is SSHAT and CDR2 is FNYEAQ (reference sequence). This CDR3 comprises 14 residues. The CDR3 protein is CASSLLADTDTQYF. In nucleotides, the CDR3 is TGTGCTAGCAGCTTGCTGGCGGACACAGATACGCAGTATTTT.

V gene TRBV7-9 combines with J gene TRBJ1-1; 7 nucleotides line up with TRBD1. This CDR3 has 17 residues. The germline V gene encodes CDR1 SEHNR and CDR2 FQNEAQ (reference sequence). The junction had 14 bases not matched to a gene; V was cut back by 1 base and J by 6 bases. As DNA, the CDR3 is TGTGCCAGCAGCTTAGGAGGAGGGGTACAGGGGCTGTCTGAAGCTTTCTTT. It encodes CASSLGGGVQGLSEAFF.

This clone has a single count. This CDR3 is CASSPGNTQETQYF. CDR3 nucleotides: TGCGCCAGCAGCCCCGGGAACACACAAGAGACCCAGTACTTC. The chain joins TRBV4-1 to TRBJ2-5; a weak D match, TRBD2 (5 bases). Germline-derived CDR1 and CDR2 are MGHRA and YSYEKL. The CDR3 contains 14 residues. Trimming cost V 4 bases and J 2 bases, with 11 bases left between them.

V gene TRBV11-1 combines with J gene TRBJ2-5; weak D call: TRBD2 (6 bases). Germline lookup yields CDR1 SGHAT and CDR2 FQDESV (reference sequence). Trimming removed 1 base at V and 6 bases at J, with 18 bases between. The CDR3 has 16 amino acids. The CDR3 reads CASSLGKRAELQTQYF. DNA for the CDR3: TGTGCCAGCAGCTTAGGGAAGCGGGCGGAGTTACAGACCCAGTACTTC.

The chain uses TRBV5-1 and TRBJ1-2; 8 bases line up with TRBD1. Germline V lookup: CDR1 SGHRS, CDR2 YFSETQ. V was clipped by 4 bases and J by 8 bases; unmatched bases: 7. The CDR3 is 13 amino acids. CDR3 in amino acids: CASSVGRGRGYTF. Written as DNA, the CDR3 is TGCGCCAGCAGCGTTGGCAGGGGGCGAGGCTACACCTTC.